The entry below describes one TCR beta chain. Its antigen is unknown. The data stem from a study of shared clonotypes between healthy human individuals. Findings and limits, study-wide: Several donors held about 5% of naive CD4 clonotypes in common.

This CDR3 contains 15 residues. Germline V CDR1 and CDR2: KGHSH, LQKENI. Trimming removed 6 bases at V and 2 bases at J, with 17 bases between. Genomic DNA (from each subset) was split evenly across several immunoSEQ plates. The data were produced by immunoSEQ multiplex PCR, yet TCRdb's version contains in-frame clones alone and is incomplete. The table has approximately 620,000 clones, more than 95% seen once. The TCR was taken from a woman aged 25 to 39 in good health. V gene TRBV18 combines with J gene TRBJ2-7; possibly TRBD2 for D (5 bases). Material: naive CD4+ T cells sorted from blood. Stated subset: CD45RA+ positively selected. CDR3 DNA: TGTGCCAGCTCTTACCTAGAGGGCAGCCCCTACGAGCAGTACTTC. Protein: CASSYLEGSPYEQYF.